The 2 T cell receptor beta chains reported below all come from one sample, sequenced in a study of cytomegalovirus exposure and HLA in healthy donors. The PCR contained 60 Vbeta and 13 Jbeta primers. Using immunoSEQ multiplex PCR, the repertoire was profiled, and TCRdb retains in-frame clones only, with some absent. The data contain fewer than 200,000 clones, roughly 73% of them singletons. Sequencing used PBMCs. The receptors shown here come from a woman in her twenties or thirties in good health and CMV-seronegative.

This clone was seen once. The rearrangement uses TRBV9 and TRBJ2-2; 9 bases line up with TRBD1. J lost 0 bases, V lost 4 bases, and 4 bases had no gene match. The length of the CDR3 is 16 residues. Per germline, CDR1 SGDLS and CDR2 YYNGEE. This chain's CDR3 is CASSKNRGPNTGELFF. Here the CDR3 DNA reads TGTGCCAGCAGCAAAAACAGGGGGCCGAACACCGGGGAGCTGTTTTTT.

This clone was counted only a few times. The chain couples TRBV2 to TRBJ1-4; D not certain. Germline V gene sequence: CDR1 SNHLY, CDR2 FYNNEI. This CDR3 is 14 amino acids long. V lost 6 bases and J lost 0, with 8 bases in between. The CDR3 DNA follows: TGTGCCAGCAGACAGCCGGCAACTAATGAAAAACTGTTTTTT. This translates into CASRQPATNEKLFF.